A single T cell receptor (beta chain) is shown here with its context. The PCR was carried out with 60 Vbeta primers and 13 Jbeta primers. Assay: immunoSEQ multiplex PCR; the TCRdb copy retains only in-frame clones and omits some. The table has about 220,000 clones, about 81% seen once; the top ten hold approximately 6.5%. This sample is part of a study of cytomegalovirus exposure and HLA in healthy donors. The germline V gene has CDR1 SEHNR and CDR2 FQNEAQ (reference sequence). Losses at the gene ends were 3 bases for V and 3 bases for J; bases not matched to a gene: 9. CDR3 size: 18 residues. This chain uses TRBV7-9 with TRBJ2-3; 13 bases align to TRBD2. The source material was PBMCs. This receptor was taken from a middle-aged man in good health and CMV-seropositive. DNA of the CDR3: TGTGCCAGCAGCTTGAGGGGACTAGCGGGAAAGGAAACAGATACGCAGTATTTT. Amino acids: CASSLRGLAGKETDTQYF.